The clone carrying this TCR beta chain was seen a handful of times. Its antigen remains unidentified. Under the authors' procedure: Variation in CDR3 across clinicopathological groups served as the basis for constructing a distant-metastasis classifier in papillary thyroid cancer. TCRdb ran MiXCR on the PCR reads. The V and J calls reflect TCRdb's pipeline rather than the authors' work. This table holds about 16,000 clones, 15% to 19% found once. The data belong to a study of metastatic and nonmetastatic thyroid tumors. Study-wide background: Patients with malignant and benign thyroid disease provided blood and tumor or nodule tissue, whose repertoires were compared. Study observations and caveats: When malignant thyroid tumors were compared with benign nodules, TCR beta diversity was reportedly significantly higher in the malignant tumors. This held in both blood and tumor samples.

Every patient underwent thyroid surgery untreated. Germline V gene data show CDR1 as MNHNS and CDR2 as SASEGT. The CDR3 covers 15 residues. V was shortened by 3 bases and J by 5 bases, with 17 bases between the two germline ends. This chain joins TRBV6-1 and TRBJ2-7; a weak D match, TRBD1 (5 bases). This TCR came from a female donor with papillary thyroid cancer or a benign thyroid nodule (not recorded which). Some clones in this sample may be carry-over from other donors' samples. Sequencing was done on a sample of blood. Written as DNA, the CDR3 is TGTGCCAGCAGTGACCCGGCAGGGTGGAATAACGAGCAGTACTTC. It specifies CASSDPAGWNNEQYF.